The 9 T cell receptor beta chains below were found in one sample sequenced in a study of blood T cell repertoires in COVID-19. Sequenced by immunoSEQ multiplex PCR; TCRdb stores in-frame clones only, minus some. The repertoire holds some 200,000 clones, 84% seen once, with about an eighth in the top ten. Sequenced material: peripheral blood. All receptors derive from a man younger than 40 with active or convalescent COVID-19.

As concerns this clone: Other DNA sequences in the sample encode the same CDR3. This chain joins TRBV7-3 and TRBJ2-2; D remains ambiguous. The germline CDR1 and CDR2 sequences are SGHTA and FQGTGA. The germline V and J ends were trimmed by 5 bases and 2 bases, with 9 bases remaining between them. The CDR3 is 14 amino acids. The CDR3 reads CASSQDGNTGELFF. The CDR3 region has the DNA TGTGCCAGCAGCCAGGATGGAAACACCGGGGAGCTGTTTTTT.

This clone was observed once. This chain links TRBV6-6 with TRBJ1-2, with a weak D call TRBD1 (5 bases). Between the trimmed V and J ends, which lost 7 bases and 3 bases, there was a span of 12 bases. CDR3 size: 13 residues. CDR1 and CDR2 from the germline V gene are MNHNY and SVGAGI (reference sequence). CDR3 nucleotide sequence: TGTGCCAGCACCTCGGAAGGGGACTATGGCTACACCTTC. Its protein product is CASTSEGDYGYTF.

This clone was counted only a few times. V gene TRBV5-1 combines with J gene TRBJ1-5; TRBD1 matches at 10 bases. Germline-derived CDR1 and CDR2 are SGHRS and YFSETQ. The V and J ends lost 0 bases and 7 bases, in that order; junction bases with no gene match: 7. This CDR3 contains 16 residues. The chain's CDR3 is CASSLGQGATGQPQHF. The CDR3 nucleotides read TGCGCCAGCAGCTTGGGACAGGGGGCGACGGGACAGCCCCAGCATTTT.

This clone was seen just once. The genes are TRBV6-5 and TRBJ1-2; D not certain. Trimming removed 8 bases from V and 7 bases from J, with 11 bases in between. Germline V gives CDR1 MNHEY, CDR2 SVGAGI. The CDR3 spans 11 residues. The CDR3 nucleotides are TGTGCCAGCCGAGGGCCGCGTGGCTACACCTTC. Translated: CASRGPRGYTF.

The V call is TRBV7-2, the J call TRBJ2-7; D may be TRBD2 (5 bases). The CDR3 consists of 15 residues. CDR1 is SGHTA, CDR2 FQGNSA, per germline. Deletions cut 3 bases from V and 6 bases from J, with 18 bases between. CDR3 in amino acids: CASSFFEGWGSEQYF. The CDR3 bases are TGTGCCAGCAGCTTTTTCGAGGGTTGGGGAAGCGAGCAGTACTTC.

The V gene is TRBV4-3, the J gene TRBJ2-7, with TRBD2 identical over 8 bases. Per germline, CDR1 LGHNA and CDR2 YSLEER. The CDR3 length is 16 residues. Trimming cost V 5 bases and J 5 bases; bases outside gene matches: 14. For the CDR3, the DNA is TGCGCCAGCAGCGAAGTTGGCGGGAGGCCCGCAAACGAGCAGTACTTC. This codes for CASSEVGGRPANEQYF.

This clone appeared a single time. The rearrangement links TRBV12-5 to TRBJ2-5; TRBD1 agrees at 7 bases. This CDR3 region has 15 residues. V lost 1 base to trimming and J lost 1 base; unmatched junction nucleotides: 3. Germline assignment: CDR1 LGHNT and CDR2 FRNRAP. Here the CDR3 DNA reads TGTGCTAGTGGTTTGGGGGACAGAGCCCAAGAGACCCAGTACTTC. Its protein product is CASGLGDRAQETQYF.

The rearrangement links TRBV7-2 to TRBJ1-3, with D possibly being TRBD1 (5 bases). With 5 bases removed from V and 4 bases from J, the gap between germline ends came to 15 bases. The germline V gene has CDR1 SGHTA and CDR2 FQGNSA. There are 15 residues in the CDR3. CDR3: CASSTLSGYGNTIYF. CDR3 DNA sequence: TGTGCCAGCAGCACCCTTTCAGGGTACGGAAACACCATATATTTT. Filled out from reference TRBV7-2 and TRBJ1-3, the complete variable domain reads GAGVSQSPSNKVTEKGKDVELRCDPISGHTALYWYRQSLGQGLEFLIYFQGNSAPDKSGLPSDRFSAERTGGSVSTLTIQRTQQEDSAVYLCASSTLSGYGNTIYFGEGSWLTVV.

The chain joins TRBV2 to TRBJ2-7; TRBD2 matches at 13 bases. The CDR3 is 15 residues long. Trimming at V came to 3 bases and at J to 6 bases, leaving 5 bases not matched to a gene. Germline V lookup: CDR1 SNHLY, CDR2 FYNNEI. The CDR3 here is CASSEGLAGSGEQYF. The CDR3, as DNA: TGTGCCAGCAGTGAGGGACTAGCGGGAAGCGGCGAGCAGTACTTC. Using reference TRBV2 and TRBJ2-7 for the parts outside the CDR3, the full variable domain is EPEVTQTPSHQVTQMGQEVILRCVPISNHLYFYWYRQILGQKVEFLVSFYNNEISEKSEIFDDQFSVERPDGSNFTLKIRSTKLEDSAMYFCASSEGLAGSGEQYFGPGTRLTVT.